This is a list of T cell receptor beta chains from one sample in a study of cytomegalovirus exposure and HLA in healthy donors. Here immunoSEQ multiplex PCR was the method, and the copy in TCRdb shows in-frame clones only, minus some. The sample shows about 70,000 clones, approximately 60% of them seen only once. The sequenced sample was PBMCs. Source of these receptors: a man under 40 in good health and CMV-seronegative. Each CDR3 is given with its conserved first and last residue. The D gene is left open where the match is weak. A row's size may be missing; if present it is once, few, many or a size class.

j_gene: TRBJ2-2
d_gene: .
len: 14
v_gene: TRBV29-1
abundance: .
CDR3aa: CSVAIGGNTGELFF
CDR3nt: TGCAGCGTTGCTATCGGGGGGAACACCGGGGAGCTGTTTTTT

j_gene: TRBJ2-1
d_gene: .
len: 13
v_gene: TRBV5-1
abundance: .
CDR3aa: CASSGGGHNEQFF
CDR3nt: TGCGCCAGCAGCGGCGGTGGCCACAATGAGCAGTTCTTC

j_gene: TRBJ2-7
d_gene: .
len: 14
v_gene: TRBV9
abundance: few
CDR3aa: CASSGGQTAYEQYF
CDR3nt: TGTGCCAGCAGCGGAGGCCAGACGGCCTACGAGCAGTACTTC

j_gene: TRBJ2-7
d_gene: .
len: 13
v_gene: TRBV4-1
abundance: .
CDR3aa: CASSQDQGYEQYF
CDR3nt: TGCGCCAGCAGCCAAGATCAGGGGTACGAGCAGTACTTC

j_gene: TRBJ1-5
d_gene: .
len: 13
v_gene: TRBV10-3
abundance: .
CDR3aa: CAISVGEDQPQHF
CDR3nt: TGTGCCATCAGTGTGGGCGAAGATCAGCCCCAGCATTTT

j_gene: TRBJ2-1
d_gene: .
len: 13
v_gene: TRBV4-1
abundance: once
CDR3aa: CASSQDIRDEQFF
CDR3nt: TGCGCCAGCAGCCAAGATATCCGGGATGAGCAGTTCTTC

j_gene: TRBJ2-7
d_gene: .
len: 14
v_gene: TRBV14
abundance: .
CDR3aa: CASSHLARSYEQYF
CDR3nt: TGTGCCAGCAGCCACCTCGCCAGATCCTACGAGCAGTACTTC

j_gene: TRBJ2-6
d_gene: .
len: 13
v_gene: TRBV27
abundance: .
CDR3aa: CASTEAGANVLTF
CDR3nt: TGTGCCAGCACCGAGGCTGGGGCCAACGTCCTGACTTTC

j_gene: TRBJ2-5
d_gene: .
len: 12
v_gene: TRBV29-1
abundance: .
CDR3aa: CSALRERETQYF
CDR3nt: TGCAGCGCCCTGAGGGAAAGGGAGACCCAGTACTTC

j_gene: TRBJ2-3
d_gene: .
len: 14
v_gene: TRBV5-1
abundance: few
CDR3aa: CASSLADGVDTQYF
CDR3nt: TGCGCCAGCAGCTTGGCCGACGGGGTAGATACGCAGTATTTT

j_gene: TRBJ2-1
d_gene: TRBD2
len: 16
v_gene: TRBV4-1
abundance: once
CDR3aa: CASSQDQLAGDNEQFF
CDR3nt: TGCGCCAGCAGCCAAGATCAGCTAGCGGGCGACAATGAGCAGTTCTTC

j_gene: TRBJ1-2
d_gene: TRBD1
len: 15
v_gene: TRBV29-1
abundance: .
CDR3aa: CSVVSMGQGEQGYTF
CDR3nt: TGCAGCGTTGTAAGCATGGGACAGGGAGAACAAGGCTACACCTTC

j_gene: TRBJ1-2
d_gene: .
len: 16
v_gene: TRBV21-1
abundance: .
CDR3aa: CASITVDPRESYGYTF
CDR3nt: TGTGCCAGCATTACGGTCGACCCTCGGGAGTCCTATGGCTACACCTTC

j_gene: TRBJ2-5
d_gene: TRBD2
len: 16
v_gene: TRBV5-4
abundance: few
CDR3aa: CASSLGLAGGQETQYF
CDR3nt: TGTGCCAGCAGCTTAGGGCTAGCGGGGGGTCAAGAGACCCAGTACTTC

j_gene: TRBJ2-7
d_gene: TRBD1
len: 16
v_gene: TRBV7-9
abundance: few
CDR3aa: CASSRNRDREAYEQYF
CDR3nt: TGTGCCAGCAGCAGAAACCGGGACAGGGAAGCCTACGAGCAGTACTTC

j_gene: TRBJ2-7
d_gene: TRBD2
len: 13
v_gene: TRBV7-8
abundance: .
CDR3aa: CASSWERDYEQYF
CDR3nt: TGTGCCAGCAGCTGGGAGCGGGACTACGAGCAGTACTTC

j_gene: TRBJ2-7
d_gene: TRBD2
len: 17
v_gene: TRBV4-2
abundance: few
CDR3aa: CASSQDSLADNSYEQYF
CDR3nt: TGTGCCAGCAGCCAAGACTCACTAGCGGACAACTCCTACGAGCAGTACTTC

j_gene: TRBJ2-2
d_gene: .
len: 13
v_gene: TRBV14
abundance: .
CDR3aa: CASSQIAPGELFF
CDR3nt: TGTGCCAGCAGCCAAATAGCACCCGGGGAGCTGTTTTTT

j_gene: TRBJ1-2
d_gene: TRBD1
len: 14
v_gene: TRBV13
abundance: .
CDR3aa: CASSLGTGNYGYTF
CDR3nt: TGTGCCAGCAGCCTCGGGACAGGGAACTATGGCTACACCTTC

j_gene: TRBJ2-5
d_gene: .
len: 17
v_gene: TRBV4-2
abundance: .
CDR3aa: CASSQVRSGDLQETQYF
CDR3nt: TGTGCCAGCAGCCAAGTACGGTCGGGGGATTTACAAGAGACCCAGTACTTC

j_gene: TRBJ2-1
d_gene: .
len: 11
v_gene: TRBV27
abundance: .
CDR3aa: CASSFLAEQFF
CDR3nt: TGTGCCAGCAGTTTCCTAGCGGAGCAGTTCTTC

j_gene: TRBJ2-5
d_gene: TRBD2
len: 16
v_gene: TRBV4-1
abundance: .
CDR3aa: CASSQVSLAGTETQYF
CDR3nt: TGCGCCAGCAGCCAAGTCTCGCTAGCGGGTACGGAGACCCAGTACTTC

j_gene: TRBJ1-4
d_gene: .
len: 15
v_gene: TRBV6-1
abundance: .
CDR3aa: CASWRRGGSNEKLFF
CDR3nt: TGTGCCTCTTGGAGGAGGGGGGGATCTAATGAAAAACTGTTTTTT

j_gene: TRBJ2-7
d_gene: .
len: 12
v_gene: TRBV19
abundance: .
CDR3aa: CASNDRRGEQYF
CDR3nt: TGTGCCAGTAACGATAGGAGGGGCGAGCAGTACTTC

j_gene: TRBJ2-6
d_gene: .
len: 13
v_gene: TRBV7-9
abundance: .
CDR3aa: CASSPHWANVLTF
CDR3nt: TGTGCCAGCAGCCCCCACTGGGCCAACGTCCTGACTTTC

j_gene: TRBJ1-6
d_gene: TRBD1
len: 16
v_gene: TRBV5-1
abundance: few
CDR3aa: CASSLNGQGGNSPLHF
CDR3nt: TGCGCCAGCAGCTTGAACGGACAGGGGGGGAATTCACCCCTCCACTTT

j_gene: TRBJ1-4
d_gene: TRBD1
len: 15
v_gene: TRBV2
abundance: .
CDR3aa: CASRSGTVPYEKLFF
CDR3nt: TGTGCCAGCAGATCAGGGACAGTCCCGTATGAAAAACTGTTTTTT

j_gene: TRBJ2-7
d_gene: TRBD1
len: 14
v_gene: TRBV6-5
abundance: .
CDR3aa: CASSRDRGINEQYF
CDR3nt: TGTGCCAGCAGTAGGGACAGGGGGATCAACGAGCAGTACTTC

j_gene: TRBJ1-3
d_gene: TRBD1
len: 15
v_gene: TRBV15
abundance: .
CDR3aa: CATSYDRASGNTIYF
CDR3nt: TGTGCCACCAGCTATGACAGGGCCTCTGGAAACACCATATATTTT

j_gene: TRBJ1-2
d_gene: .
len: 12
v_gene: TRBV6-5
abundance: few
CDR3aa: CASRGSDGGYTF
CDR3nt: TGTGCCAGCCGGGGGAGCGACGGCGGCTACACCTTC

j_gene: TRBJ2-2
d_gene: TRBD2
len: 15
v_gene: TRBV5-8
abundance: .
CDR3aa: CASSVGLAGTGELFF
CDR3nt: TGTGCCAGCAGCGTGGGACTAGCGGGCACCGGGGAGCTGTTTTTT

j_gene: TRBJ2-7
d_gene: .
len: 11
v_gene: TRBV5-1
abundance: .
CDR3aa: CASSQNYEQYF
CDR3nt: TGCGCCAGCAGCCAGAATTACGAGCAGTACTTC

j_gene: TRBJ2-7
d_gene: .
len: 14
v_gene: TRBV4-1
abundance: .
CDR3aa: CASSQRGNSYEQYF
CDR3nt: TGCGCCAGCAGCCAACGTGGCAACTCCTACGAGCAGTACTTC

j_gene: TRBJ1-1
d_gene: .
len: 15
v_gene: TRBV7-8
abundance: .
CDR3aa: CASSLFGGANTEAFF
CDR3nt: TGTGCCAGCAGCTTATTCGGGGGGGCGAACACTGAAGCTTTCTTT

j_gene: TRBJ1-2
d_gene: .
len: 13
v_gene: TRBV7-9
abundance: few
CDR3aa: CASSFSVSYGYTF
CDR3nt: TGTGCCAGCAGCTTCTCCGTCAGCTATGGCTACACCTTC

j_gene: TRBJ1-6
d_gene: .
len: 15
v_gene: TRBV6-5
abundance: .
CDR3aa: CASSYGTEYNSPLHF
CDR3nt: TGTGCCAGCAGTTACGGCACCGAATATAATTCACCCCTCCACTTT

j_gene: TRBJ1-5
d_gene: TRBD1
len: 15
v_gene: TRBV5-6
abundance: .
CDR3aa: CASSLYHRGNQPQHF
CDR3nt: TGTGCCAGCAGCTTATATCACAGGGGAAATCAGCCCCAGCATTTT

j_gene: TRBJ1-1
d_gene: TRBD1
len: 16
v_gene: TRBV4-2
abundance: .
CDR3aa: CASSRKGAGSDAEAFF
CDR3nt: TGTGCCAGCAGCCGGAAGGGGGCAGGAAGCGACGCTGAAGCTTTCTTT

j_gene: TRBJ2-5
d_gene: .
len: 16
v_gene: TRBV5-1
abundance: few
CDR3aa: CASSLALGSGIETQYF
CDR3nt: TGCGCCAGCAGCTTGGCTCTGGGTTCCGGGATAGAGACCCAGTACTTC

j_gene: TRBJ1-2
d_gene: .
len: 15
v_gene: TRBV9
abundance: once
CDR3aa: CASSVGPGQNYGYTF
CDR3nt: TGTGCCAGCAGCGTAGGCCCCGGACAGAACTATGGCTACACCTTC

j_gene: TRBJ2-5
d_gene: .
len: 13
v_gene: TRBV7-9
abundance: .
CDR3aa: CASSLDRPETQYF
CDR3nt: TGTGCCAGCAGCTTAGACAGGCCAGAGACCCAGTACTTC

j_gene: TRBJ2-1
d_gene: TRBD2
len: 15
v_gene: TRBV5-1
abundance: .
CDR3aa: CASKVLAGGLNEQFF
CDR3nt: TGCGCCAGCAAGGTCCTAGCGGGGGGGCTCAATGAGCAGTTCTTC

j_gene: TRBJ2-7
d_gene: .
len: 14
v_gene: TRBV6-5
abundance: .
CDR3aa: CASHPGGSSYEQYF
CDR3nt: TGTGCCAGCCACCCCGGGGGAAGCTCCTACGAGCAGTACTTC

j_gene: TRBJ2-3
d_gene: TRBD2
len: 15
v_gene: TRBV7-2
abundance: .
CDR3aa: CASSQRAGGTDTQYF
CDR3nt: TGTGCCAGCAGCCAGAGGGCGGGGGGGACAGATACGCAGTATTTT

j_gene: TRBJ2-1
d_gene: .
len: 15
v_gene: TRBV7-2
abundance: .
CDR3aa: CASSFSTNKNHEQFF
CDR3nt: TGTGCCAGCAGCTTCTCGACTAACAAGAACCATGAGCAGTTCTTC

j_gene: TRBJ1-2
d_gene: .
len: 14
v_gene: TRBV5-1
abundance: .
CDR3aa: CASSLYTANYGYTF
CDR3nt: TGCGCCAGCAGCTTATACACAGCTAACTATGGCTACACCTTC

j_gene: TRBJ2-1
d_gene: .
len: 14
v_gene: TRBV5-1
abundance: .
CDR3aa: CASNLSDFYNEQFF
CDR3nt: TGCGCCAGCAACTTGTCGGACTTCTACAATGAGCAGTTCTTC

j_gene: TRBJ2-2
d_gene: .
len: 14
v_gene: TRBV7-6
abundance: .
CDR3aa: CASREQANTGELFF
CDR3nt: TGTGCCAGCAGGGAACAGGCGAACACCGGGGAGCTGTTTTTT

j_gene: TRBJ2-7
d_gene: TRBD1
len: 16
v_gene: TRBV7-2
abundance: .
CDR3aa: CASSLDGTGLSYEQYF
CDR3nt: TGTGCCAGCAGCTTAGATGGGACAGGCCTCTCCTACGAGCAGTACTTC

j_gene: TRBJ2-3
d_gene: TRBD2
len: 14
v_gene: TRBV2
abundance: .
CDR3aa: CAGRAGGLTDTLYF
CDR3nt: TGTGCCGGGCGGGCGGGGGGCCTCACAGATACGCTGTATTTT

j_gene: TRBJ1-2
d_gene: .
len: 11
v_gene: TRBV6-1
abundance: once
CDR3aa: CASSEVDGYTF
CDR3nt: TGTGCCAGCAGTGAAGTCGATGGCTACACCTTC

j_gene: TRBJ1-2
d_gene: .
len: 15
v_gene: TRBV6-5
abundance: once
CDR3aa: CASSIQTGHNYGYTF
CDR3nt: TGTGCCAGCAGTATCCAAACAGGCCATAACTATGGCTACACCTTC

j_gene: TRBJ1-5
d_gene: TRBD1
len: 13
v_gene: TRBV6-1
abundance: .
CDR3aa: CAGGQGKNQPQHF
CDR3nt: TGTGCCGGGGGACAGGGAAAGAATCAGCCCCAGCATTTT

j_gene: TRBJ2-5
d_gene: TRBD1
len: 14
v_gene: TRBV7-9
abundance: .
CDR3aa: CASSLGTDQETQYF
CDR3nt: TGTGCCAGCAGCTTGGGGACAGATCAAGAGACCCAGTACTTC

j_gene: TRBJ1-1
d_gene: .
len: 14
v_gene: TRBV2
abundance: .
CDR3aa: CASSVPTVSPEAFF
CDR3nt: TGTGCCAGCAGTGTCCCTACAGTTAGTCCTGAAGCTTTCTTT

j_gene: TRBJ2-5
d_gene: .
len: 14
v_gene: TRBV5-1
abundance: .
CDR3aa: CASSSGQSQETQYF
CDR3nt: TGCGCCAGCAGCTCAGGACAGTCCCAAGAGACCCAGTACTTC

j_gene: TRBJ1-1
d_gene: TRBD1
len: 12
v_gene: TRBV29-1
abundance: .
CDR3aa: CSVRTGNTEAFF
CDR3nt: TGCAGCGTGCGGACAGGCAACACTGAAGCTTTCTTT

j_gene: TRBJ1-2
d_gene: .
len: 12
v_gene: TRBV6-5
abundance: few
CDR3aa: CASSHRGAGYTF
CDR3nt: TGTGCCAGCAGTCATCGGGGGGCCGGCTACACCTTC

j_gene: TRBJ1-2
d_gene: .
len: 14
v_gene: TRBV28
abundance: .
CDR3aa: CASSLMDSYYGYTF
CDR3nt: TGTGCCAGCAGTTTGATGGACAGCTACTATGGCTACACCTTC